The 5 T cell receptor beta chains below were found in one sample sequenced in a study of blood T cell repertoires in COVID-19. Method: immunoSEQ multiplex PCR; TCRdb's copy keeps in-frame clones and lacks some. The table includes about 59,000 clones, about 86% detected once. The source material was peripheral blood. The source of these receptors is a woman of 80 years or more with active or convalescent COVID-19.

The chain couples TRBV7-3 to TRBJ2-1; D is uncertain. The germline V and J ends were trimmed by 0 bases and 8 bases, with 8 bases remaining between them. The CDR3 has 13 residues. The germline V gene encodes CDR1 SGHTA and CDR2 FQGTGA. The CDR3 coding sequence is TGTGCCAGCAGCTTAACATACGCGGATGAGCAGTTCTTC. It translates to CASSLTYADEQFF.

The chain has TRBV7-2 and TRBJ2-5, with D tentatively TRBD2 (6 bases). Germline V gives CDR1 SGHTA, CDR2 FQGNSA. The CDR3 consists of 15 residues. Trimming pared 2 bases from V and 5 bases from J, leaving 15 bases between. The CDR3 DNA is TGTGCCAGCAGCTTATTGGCGGGAATGCGGGAGACCCAGTACTTC. It translates to CASSLLAGMRETQYF.

This clone turned up a few times. The chain employs TRBV14 and TRBJ1-6; no clear D. Trimming shortened V by 0 bases and J by 10 bases, and 4 bases separated the two germline ends. CDR1 and CDR2 (germline): SGHDN, FVKESK. The CDR3 runs 12 residues. The CDR3 loop is CASSQETSPLHF. The CDR3 DNA is TGTGCCAGCAGCCAAGAGACATCACCCCTCCACTTT.

The chain joins TRBV6-4 to TRBJ1-4, with TRBD1 identical over 7 bases. The CDR3 totals 13 residues. V shed 3 bases and J 10 bases; nucleotides not matched to a gene: 5. CDR1 and CDR2 from the germline V gene are MRHNA and SNTAGT. CDR3 in DNA: TGTGCCAGCAGTGAGACAGCAGGGGGAAAACTGTTTTTT. Amino acids: CASSETAGGKLFF.

V gene TRBV27 combines with J gene TRBJ1-1; TRBD1 matches 9 bases. The CDR3 runs to 14 residues. CDR1 and CDR2 (germline): MNHEY, SMNVEV (reference sequence). V trimming: 3 bases; J trimming: 6 bases; junction bases outside the gene matches: 5. DNA for the CDR3: TGTGCCAGCAGTTTCGACAGGGGGGGGTCTGAAGCTTTCTTT. Its protein is CASSFDRGGSEAFF.